This passage covers 28 T cell receptor beta chains from one sample sequenced in a study of blood T cells in healthy people across ages. Primers used in a second PCR of about 6 to 11 cycles were a sample-barcoded 5' primer and a J-beta primer mix. TCRdb processed the 5' RACE reads anew with MiXCR; each CDR3 protein has one entry. The sample includes roughly 800,000 distinct CDR3 sequences, approximately 24% of them seen just once. This sample also appeared in a second study, on T cells of mothers and their children.

Sequencing input: blood. The receptor source for this set is a boy aged 10-17 years in good health.

This clonotype appeared a few times. The gene calls are TRBV7-3 and TRBJ2-5, with 14 nucleotides matching TRBD2. CDR3 size: 17 residues. Germline CDR1 SGHTA, CDR2 FQGTGA. Germline trimming cut 2 bases from V and 1 base from J; bases unmatched to any gene: 3. The CDR3 loop reads CASSLQGLAGAQETQYF. In DNA, the CDR3 is TGTGCCAGCAGCTTACAGGGACTAGCGGGGGCCCAAGAGACCCAGTACTTC.

The V gene is TRBV11-2, the J gene TRBJ2-1, with D perhaps matching TRBD1 or TRBD2 (6 bases each). The germline gives CDR1 SGHAT, CDR2 FQNNGV. Trimming stripped 0 bases from V and 7 bases from J, with 13 bases between. The CDR3 runs 15 residues. The CDR3 DNA reads as TGTGCCAGCAGCTTAGACGGGGGCCTTGCAAATGAGCAGTTCTTC. As protein: CASSLDGGLANEQFF.

In its sample, this clonotype was seen a few times. J is TRBJ1-6 and V is TRBV5-1, with TRBD1 identical over 9 bases. The V gene's germline CDR1 is SGHRS and CDR2 YFSETQ. The CDR3 is 14 residues long. V lost 6 bases and J lost 15; bases outside the gene matches: 13. CDR3 region: CASTRGQGNYLLHF. In DNA, the CDR3 is TGCGCCAGCACTAGGGGACAGGGAAATTACCTCCTCCACTTT.

This chain connects TRBV15 to TRBJ2-5; no clear D gene. The DNA end lines up better with TRBJ2-1; the J call may be wrong. The CDR3 runs 12 residues. In germline, CDR1 is LNHNV, CDR2 YYDKDF (reference sequence). The CDR3 loop reads CATRISNNEQFF. CDR3 coding DNA: TGTGCCACCCGGATTAGCAACAATGAGCAGTTCTTC.

The V call is TRBV18, the J call TRBJ1-5; 10 bases are a match to TRBD1. CDR1 KGHSH and CDR2 LQKENI come from the germline V gene. The CDR3 is 15 residues long. V dropped 0 bases and J dropped 4; count of bases not matched to a gene: 0. This CDR3 reads CASSPPGQGNQPQHF. CDR3 DNA: TGTGCCAGCTCACCACCGGGACAGGGGAATCAGCCCCAGCATTTT.

The table lists this clonotype with many counts. This chain links TRBV6-6 with TRBJ2-7; 9 nucleotides agree with TRBD2. Germline V CDR1 and CDR2: MNHNY, SVGAGI (reference sequence). The trim removed 0 bases at V and 6 bases at J, leaving 6 bases unmatched. This CDR3 has 15 residues. The CDR3 sequence is CASSYSASGGIEQYF. DNA of the CDR3: TGTGCCAGCAGTTACTCCGCCAGCGGGGGGATCGAGCAGTACTTC.

In this sample, this clonotype turned up a few times. The J gene is TRBJ2-5, the V gene TRBV5-6; 8 bases fit TRBD2. From germline, CDR1 is SGHDT and CDR2 YYEEEE. The CDR3 sequence is 14 residues long. The junction had 5 bases not matched to a gene; V was cut back by 1 base and J by 6 bases. The CDR3 coding sequence is TGTGCCAGCAGCTTGCGGGGGGGGATGAAGACCCAGTACTTC. Translation gives CASSLRGGMKTQYF.

This clonotype has a handful of counts. V is TRBV5-1 and J is TRBJ2-5; the match to TRBD1 covers 8 bases. V was clipped by 2 bases and J by 3 bases; unmatched bases: 9. There are 16 residues in the CDR3. The germline V gene has CDR1 SGHRS and CDR2 YFSETQ. Here the CDR3 DNA reads TGCGCCAGCAGCTTAAGTAGTACAGGGGGAAAAGAGACCCAGTACTTC. Its translation is CASSLSSTGGKETQYF.

The chain employs TRBV10-3 and TRBJ2-1, with 7 bases lining up with TRBD2. V was pared by 6 bases and J by 12 bases, with 8 bases of the junction left unmatched. CDR1 ENHRY and CDR2 SYGVKD come from the germline V gene. This CDR3 region has 12 residues. This CDR3 is CAIRKSGAGQFF. CDR3 nucleotide sequence: TGTGCCATCAGGAAAAGCGGGGCAGGGCAGTTCTTC.

This clonotype came up a few times. The genes are TRBV20-1 and TRBJ2-7; 7 bases agree with TRBD1. The trim removed 6 bases at V and 0 bases at J, leaving 5 bases unmatched. Germline V CDR1 and CDR2: DFQATT, SNEGSKA (reference sequence). The CDR3 consists of 13 residues. The CDR3 DNA reads as TGCAGTGCACCGGGACAGCGCTCCTACGAGCAGTACTTC. Translation gives CSAPGQRSYEQYF.

The chain recombines TRBV20-1 with TRBJ2-3, with TRBD1 matching 7 bases. This CDR3 comprises 11 residues. Germline CDR1 DFQATT, CDR2 SNEGSKA (reference sequence). Here the CDR3 reads CRTGSTDTQYF. CDR3 DNA sequence: TGCAGGACAGGGAGCACAGATACGCAGTATTTT.

A few counts support this clonotype. This chain connects TRBV15 to TRBJ2-6; D gene uncertain. The CDR3 length is 18 residues. Per germline, CDR1 LNHNV and CDR2 YYDKDF (reference sequence). Between the trimmed V and J ends, which lost 0 bases and 0 bases, there was a span of 12 bases. The CDR3 here is CATSRDLNARSGANVLTF. The CDR3 DNA reads as TGTGCCACCAGCAGAGATCTGAACGCCCGCTCTGGGGCCAACGTCCTGACTTTC.

The chain joins TRBV12-3 or TRBV12-4 to TRBJ1-5, with unresolved D. CDR3 length: 14 amino acids. Trimming removed 5 bases at V and 4 bases at J, with 12 bases between. This chain's CDR3 is CASSGGEINQPQHF. CDR3 DNA: TGTGCCAGCAGTGGTGGGGAGATTAATCAGCCCCAGCATTTT.

Only a few counts were recorded for this clonotype. The chain employs TRBV29-1 and TRBJ2-1, with TRBD1 matching 8 bases. With the DNA end fitting TRBJ2-7 better, the J assignment may be wrong. The CDR3 extends over 15 amino acids. The germline gives CDR1 SQVTM, CDR2 ANQGSEA. CDR3 sequence reads: CSVGATGAWEYEQYF. In DNA form, the CDR3 reads TGCAGCGTTGGGGCGACAGGGGCGTGGGAGTACGAGCAGTACTTC.

The chain employs TRBV21-1 and TRBJ2-5; the table's D call, TRBD2, was not checked against the DNA. TRBV21-1 is a known pseudogene. The CDR3 contains 20 residues. This chain's CDR3 is CASSKEKAQTILAAEETQYF. As DNA, the CDR3 is TGTGCCAGCAGCAAAGAAAAGGCCCAGACTATTCTAGCGGCGGAAGAGACCCAGTACTTC.

This clonotype was seen only a few times. The rearrangement links TRBV7-9 to TRBJ2-1; D might be TRBD1 (5 bases). The DNA end lines up better with TRBJ2-7; the J call may be wrong. Looked up from germline, CDR1 is SEHNR and CDR2 is FQNEAQ (reference sequence). The CDR3 sequence is 12 residues long. For the CDR3, the DNA is TGTGCCAGCAGCTTGATGGACACCGAGCAGTACTTC. Its protein product is CASSLMDTEQYF.

The CDR3 region is CSARETSARGYGYTF. DNA for the CDR3: TGCAGTGCTAGAGAGACGTCCGCGAGAGGGTATGGCTACACCTTC. This chain uses TRBV20-1 with TRBJ1-2; the D is unclear. Trimming removed 0 bases from V and 5 bases from J, with 16 bases in between. CDR1 and CDR2 from the germline V gene are DFQATT and SNEGSKA (reference sequence). CDR3 length: 15 amino acids.

Ten or more counts support this clonotype. The chain recombines TRBV7-2 with TRBJ2-5; no definite D call. In germline, CDR1 is SGHTA, CDR2 FQGNSA. CDR3 length: 12 amino acids. Trimming removed 6 bases at V and 0 bases at J, with 5 bases between. The CDR3 region is CASRENQETQYF. The CDR3 DNA follows: TGTGCCAGCAGAGAGAACCAAGAGACCCAGTACTTC.

This clonotype has a count of ten or more. This sequence joins TRBV11-1 and TRBJ2-2, with TRBD1 matching over 8 bases. V shed 5 bases, J shed 3 bases, and the junction held 5 bases outside the gene matches. CDR3 size: 15 residues. The germline gives CDR1 SGHAT, CDR2 FQDESV (reference sequence). CDR3 sequence reads: CASSPTDRDTGELFF. For the CDR3, the DNA is TGTGCCAGCAGCCCAACGGACAGGGACACCGGGGAGCTGTTTTTT.

This clonotype was found a few times. The rearrangement links TRBV12-3 or TRBV12-4 to TRBJ2-7; 9 positions match TRBD2. The CDR3 loop spans 15 amino acids. V was clipped by 4 bases and J by 7 bases; unmatched bases: 11. The CDR3 spells CASSSQRGVPNEQYF. CDR3 DNA: TGTGCCAGCAGTTCCCAGCGGGGGGTCCCTAATGAGCAGTACTTC.

This clonotype was counted only a few times. This chain links TRBV4-1 with TRBJ2-5; 8 nucleotides agree with TRBD2. The closer fit of TRBJ2-1 to the DNA end suggests the J call may be wrong. Germline CDR1 and CDR2: MGHRA and YSYEKL. This CDR3 region has 16 residues. The CDR3 bases are TGCGCCAGCAGCCGGACTAGCTCCCCCGCACAGAGTGAGCAGTTCTTC. Protein: CASSRTSSPAQSEQFF.

This clonotype was picked up a small number of times. The chain carries TRBV6-2 or TRBV6-3 and TRBJ1-2, with 10 bases matching TRBD1. The germline gives CDR1 MNHEY, CDR2 SVGEGT. This CDR3 spans 15 amino acids. The V gene end was trimmed by 6 bases and the J gene end by 9 bases; junction bases not matched to a gene: 13. The CDR3 region is CASSRGTGASRSYTF. CDR3 nucleotides: TGTGCCAGCAGCCGCGGGACAGGGGCTTCTCGTAGCTACACCTTC.

In the case of this clonotype: An end of the junction differs from the germline gene, which may be a read error. The gene calls are TRBV30 and TRBJ1-6, with D tentatively TRBD1 (6 bases). The CDR3 totals 14 residues. Per the germline V gene, CDR1 is GTSNPN and CDR2 is SVGIG (reference sequence). CDR3: CAWSGTGLGAPLYF. CDR3 DNA: TGTGCCTGGAGTGGTACAGGCTTGGGGGCACCCCTCTACTTT. Based on the CDR3 plus reference TRBV30 and TRBJ1-6, the full variable domain is SQTIHQWPATLVQPVGSPLSLECTVEGTSNPNLYWYRQAAGRGLQLLFYSVGIGQISSEVPQNLSASRPQDRQFILSSKKLLLSDSGFYLCAWSGTGLGAPLYFGNGTRLTVT.

This clonotype was picked up a small number of times. J is TRBJ2-7 and V is TRBV19, with D unresolved. In germline, CDR1 is LNHDA, CDR2 SQIVND (reference sequence). V was trimmed by 7 bases and J by 1 base, leaving 14 bases between them. This CDR3 contains 14 residues. DNA of the CDR3: TGTGCCAGTACCCACCGCCCGGGTTCCTACGAGCAGTACTTC. Translated, it gives CASTHRPGSYEQYF.

The chain uses TRBV6-6 and TRBJ2-1; perhaps TRBD2 as D (6 bases). CDR1 is MNHNY and CDR2 is SVGAGI in the germline V gene (reference sequence). V shed 4 bases and J shed 0 bases, with 13 bases lying between them. The CDR3 runs to 16 residues. CDR3 DNA: TGTGCCAGCAGTTCCGATAGCGGCCACTCCTACAATGAGCAGTTCTTC. It specifies CASSSDSGHSYNEQFF.

The chain links TRBV12-3 or TRBV12-4 to TRBJ2-5; perhaps D is TRBD1 or TRBD2 (6 bases each). The DNA end favors TRBJ2-7, so the J call may be wrong. There are 12 residues in the CDR3. The CDR3 here is CASLGGTYEQYF. The CDR3 DNA sequence: TGTGCCAGCCTAGGGGGGACCTACGAGCAGTACTTC.

The V and J genes are TRBV6-5 and TRBJ2-5; 7 nucleotides match TRBD1. CDR1 and CDR2 from the germline V gene are MNHEY and SVGAGI. The CDR3 spans 13 residues. V lost 8 bases to trimming and J lost 3 bases; unmatched junction nucleotides: 6. The CDR3 nucleotides are TGTGCCAGCCGGGAAGGGGGCAAAGAGACCCAGTACTTC. It is translated as CASREGGKETQYF.

The gene calls are TRBV14 and TRBJ1-4; D remains unclear. Per the germline V gene, CDR1 is SGHDN and CDR2 is FVKESK. CDR3 length: 12 residues. Trimming shortened V by 1 base and J by 8 bases, and 5 bases separated the two germline ends. This CDR3 is CASSQGLEKLFF. The DNA for the CDR3 is TGTGCCAGCAGCCAAGGGTTAGAAAAACTGTTTTTT.